The present TCR beta chain was sequenced within a study of T cells after yellow fever vaccination. From the 5' RACE reads, TCRdb called clonotypes with MiXCR, one entry per CDR3 protein. There are under 550,000 distinct CDR3 sequences in the sample; 21% occur only once, and 15% to 20% lies in the top ten. Study findings and constraints: There was a possibility that FACS-sorted repertoires contained abundant clonotypes contaminating from the bulk population. Reappearing after the booster were most of the clones from primary vaccination (almost 97% CD4, 88% CD8). A limited proportion of clonotypes was detected within both the CD4 and CD8 compartments.

This clonotype has only a few counts. The antigen remains unidentified. Germline CDR1 LGHDT, CDR2 YNNKEL (reference sequence). The CDR3 is made up of 13 amino acids. With 4 bases clipped from V and 9 bases from J, the junction kept 8 bases outside the gene matches. Material: PBMCs, obtained about 20 days after the first yellow fever vaccination. V gene TRBV3-1 combines with J gene TRBJ2-7; 8 nucleotides agree with TRBD1. This clonotype was sampled from a man between 18 and 35 years old who received the YFV17D yellow fever vaccine. CDR3 amino acids: CASSLPTGVVQYF. CDR3 coding DNA: TGTGCCAGCAGCCTTCCGACAGGGGTGGTGCAGTACTTC.